This paragraph reports one T cell receptor (beta chain). The target antigen is unknown. The data were taken from a study of OX40 agonist ivuxolimab in advanced cancers. Overall study context: A partial response was reached by three patients: one with hepatocellular carcinoma and two with cutaneous melanoma.

The study's findings and limits: Among the nonresponders, some also had low normalized T-cell clonal expansion. The CD4+ and CD8+ T cells in the blood had expanded clonally by week 6 at 0.1 to 3.0 mg/kg.

Clones were read by immunoSEQ multiplex PCR, and TCRdb kept only the in-frame ones, dropping some. Of about 46,000 clones in the sample, around nine tenths were seen once. The germline CDR1 and CDR2 sequences are SSHAT and FNYEAQ (reference sequence). The V end was cut by 7 bases, the J end by 15 bases, with 16 bases between. The CDR3 has 11 residues. The rearrangement uses TRBV7-7 and TRBJ2-1; TRBD1 is a possible D gene (5 bases). The material sequenced was CD4+ or CD8+ T cells sorted from blood, taken in a trial of the OX40 agonist ivuxolimab. This receptor was obtained from an adult with an advanced solid tumor such as melanoma, head and neck, liver or kidney cancer. In nucleotides, the CDR3 is TGTGCCAGCACTTCGAAAGGGGTCTGGTTCTTC. Translated: CASTSKGVWFF. Looking up the rest from reference TRBV7-7 and TRBJ2-1 gives the full variable domain: GAGVSQSPRYKVTKRGQDVTLRCDPISSHATLYWYQQALGQGPEFLTYFNYEAQPDKSGLPSDRFSAERPEGSISTLTIQRTEQRDSAMYRCASTSKGVWFFGPGTRLTVL.